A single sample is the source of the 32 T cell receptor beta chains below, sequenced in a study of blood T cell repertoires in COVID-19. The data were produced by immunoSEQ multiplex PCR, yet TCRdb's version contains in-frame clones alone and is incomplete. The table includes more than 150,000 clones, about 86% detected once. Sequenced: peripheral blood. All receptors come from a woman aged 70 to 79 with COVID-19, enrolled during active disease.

The CDR3 spells CASSVSSGFTGELFF. CDR3 DNA sequence: TGTGCCAGCAGTGTTAGTAGCGGATTCACCGGGGAGCTGTTTTTT. The chain uses TRBV2 and TRBJ2-2; TRBD2 might be the D (6 bases). This CDR3 has 15 residues. Germline V gene sequence: CDR1 SNHLY, CDR2 FYNNEI. The V end lost 4 bases, the J end lost 4 bases, and 13 bases lay between the germline ends.

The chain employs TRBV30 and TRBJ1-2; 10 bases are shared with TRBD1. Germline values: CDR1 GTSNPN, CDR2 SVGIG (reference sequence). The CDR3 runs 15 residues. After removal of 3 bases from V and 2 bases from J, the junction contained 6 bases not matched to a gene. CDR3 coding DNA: TGTGCCTGGAGGGACAGGGGGTTGAAAAACTATGGCTACACCTTC. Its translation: CAWRDRGLKNYGYTF.

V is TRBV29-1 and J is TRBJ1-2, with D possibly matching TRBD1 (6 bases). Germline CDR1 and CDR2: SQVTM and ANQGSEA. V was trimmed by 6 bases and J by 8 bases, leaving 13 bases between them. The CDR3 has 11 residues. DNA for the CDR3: TGCAGCGTGGGGGGGGCTGAGGGCTACACCTTC. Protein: CSVGGAEGYTF.

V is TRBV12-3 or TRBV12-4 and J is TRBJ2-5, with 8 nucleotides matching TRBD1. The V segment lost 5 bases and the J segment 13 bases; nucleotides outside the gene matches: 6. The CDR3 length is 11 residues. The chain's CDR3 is CASSPGQGLYF. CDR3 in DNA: TGTGCCAGCAGTCCTGGACAGGGTTTGTACTTC.

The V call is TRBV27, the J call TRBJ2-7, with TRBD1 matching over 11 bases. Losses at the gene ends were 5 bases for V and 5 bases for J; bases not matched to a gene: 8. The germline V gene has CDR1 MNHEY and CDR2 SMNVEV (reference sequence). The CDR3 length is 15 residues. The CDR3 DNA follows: TGTGCCAGCAGTCTTCTGAGGACAGGGGGCAACGAGCAGTACTTC. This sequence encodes CASSLLRTGGNEQYF.

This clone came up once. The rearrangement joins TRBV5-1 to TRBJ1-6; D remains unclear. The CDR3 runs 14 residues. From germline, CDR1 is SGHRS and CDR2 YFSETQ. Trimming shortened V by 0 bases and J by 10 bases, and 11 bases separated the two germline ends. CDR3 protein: CASSLGAELSPLHF. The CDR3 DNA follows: TGCGCCAGCAGCTTGGGGGCAGAACTCTCACCCCTCCACTTT.

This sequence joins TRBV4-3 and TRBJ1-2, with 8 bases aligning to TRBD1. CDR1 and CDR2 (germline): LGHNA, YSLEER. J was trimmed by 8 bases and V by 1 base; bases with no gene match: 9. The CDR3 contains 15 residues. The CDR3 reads CASSQGTGFYGGYTF. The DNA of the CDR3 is TGCGCCAGCAGCCAAGGGACAGGGTTTTACGGAGGCTACACCTTC.

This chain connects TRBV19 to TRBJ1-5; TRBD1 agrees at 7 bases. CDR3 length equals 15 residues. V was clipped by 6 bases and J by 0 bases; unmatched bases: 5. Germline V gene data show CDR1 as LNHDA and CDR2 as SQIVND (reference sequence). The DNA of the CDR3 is TGTGCCAGTAGCTCGACAGGGCGTAGCAATCAGCCCCAGCATTTT. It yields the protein CASSSTGRSNQPQHF.

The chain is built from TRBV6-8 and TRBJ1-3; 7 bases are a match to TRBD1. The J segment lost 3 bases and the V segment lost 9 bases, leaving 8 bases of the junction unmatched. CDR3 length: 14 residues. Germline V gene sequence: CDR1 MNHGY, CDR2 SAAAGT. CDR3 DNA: TGTGCCAGGAACGACCGGGACAGTGGAAACACCATATATTTT. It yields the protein CARNDRDSGNTIYF.

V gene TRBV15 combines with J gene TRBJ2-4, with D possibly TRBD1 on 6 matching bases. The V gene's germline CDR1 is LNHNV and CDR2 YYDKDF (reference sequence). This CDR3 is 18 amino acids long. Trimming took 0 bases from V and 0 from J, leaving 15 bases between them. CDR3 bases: TGTGCCACCAGCAGAGATGGGGACAAATCATTAGCCAAAAACATTCAGTACTTC. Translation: CATSRDGDKSLAKNIQYF.

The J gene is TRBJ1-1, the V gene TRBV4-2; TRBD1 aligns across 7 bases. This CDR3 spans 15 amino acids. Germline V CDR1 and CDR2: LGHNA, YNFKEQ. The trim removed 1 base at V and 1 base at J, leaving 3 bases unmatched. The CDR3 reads CASSQGQGENTEAFF. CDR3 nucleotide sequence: TGTGCCAGCAGCCAAGGGCAGGGGGAGAACACTGAAGCTTTCTTT.

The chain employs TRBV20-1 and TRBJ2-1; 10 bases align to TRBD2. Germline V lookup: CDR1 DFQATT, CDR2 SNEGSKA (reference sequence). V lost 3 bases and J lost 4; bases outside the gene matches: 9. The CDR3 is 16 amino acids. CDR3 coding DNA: TGCAGTGCTAGTCGTCCCAGGACTAGCGGTTACAATGAGCAGTTCTTC. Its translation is CSASRPRTSGYNEQFF.

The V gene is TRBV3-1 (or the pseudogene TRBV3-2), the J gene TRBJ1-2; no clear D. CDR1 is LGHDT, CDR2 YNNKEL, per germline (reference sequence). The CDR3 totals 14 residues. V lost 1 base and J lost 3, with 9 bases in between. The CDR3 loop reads CASSQAGIYYGYTF. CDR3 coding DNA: TGTGCCAGCAGCCAAGCAGGCATCTACTATGGCTACACCTTC.

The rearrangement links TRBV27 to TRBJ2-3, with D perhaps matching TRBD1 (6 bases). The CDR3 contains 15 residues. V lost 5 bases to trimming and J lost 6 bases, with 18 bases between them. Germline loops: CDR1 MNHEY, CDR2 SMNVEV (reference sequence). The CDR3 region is CASSGTGTIADTQYF. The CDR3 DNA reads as TGTGCCAGCAGTGGTACCGGGACAATCGCCGATACGCAGTATTTT.

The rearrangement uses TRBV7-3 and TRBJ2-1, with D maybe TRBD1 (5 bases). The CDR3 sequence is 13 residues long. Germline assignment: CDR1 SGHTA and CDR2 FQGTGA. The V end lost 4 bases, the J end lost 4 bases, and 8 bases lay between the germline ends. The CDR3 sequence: CASSSAGYNEQFF. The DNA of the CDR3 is TGTGCCAGCAGCTCGGCAGGGTACAATGAGCAGTTCTTC.

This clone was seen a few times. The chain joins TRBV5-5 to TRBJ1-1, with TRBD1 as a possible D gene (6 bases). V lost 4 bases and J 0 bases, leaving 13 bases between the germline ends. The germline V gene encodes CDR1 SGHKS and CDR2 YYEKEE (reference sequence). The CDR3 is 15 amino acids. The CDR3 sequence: CASSRQDKMNTEAFF. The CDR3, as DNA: TGTGCCAGCAGCCGACAGGATAAGATGAACACTGAAGCTTTCTTT.

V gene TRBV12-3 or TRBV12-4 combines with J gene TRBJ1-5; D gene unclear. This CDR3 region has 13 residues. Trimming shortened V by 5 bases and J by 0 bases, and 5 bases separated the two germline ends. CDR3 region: CASSQDSNQPQHF. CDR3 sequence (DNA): TGTGCCAGCAGTCAGGATAGCAATCAGCCCCAGCATTTT.

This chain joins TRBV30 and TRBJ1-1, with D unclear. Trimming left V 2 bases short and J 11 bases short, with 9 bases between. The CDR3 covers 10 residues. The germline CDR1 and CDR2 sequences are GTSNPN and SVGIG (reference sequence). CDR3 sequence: CAWSRRAAFF. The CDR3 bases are TGTGCCTGGAGTCGGCGGGCGGCTTTCTTT.

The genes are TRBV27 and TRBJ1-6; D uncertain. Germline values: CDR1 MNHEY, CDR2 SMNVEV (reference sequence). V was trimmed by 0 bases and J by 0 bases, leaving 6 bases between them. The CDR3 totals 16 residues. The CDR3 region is CASSLSSSSYNSPLHF. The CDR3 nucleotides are TGTGCCAGCAGTTTATCTTCGAGCTCCTATAATTCACCCCTCCACTTT.

The CDR3 reads CAWSRPGQGARGYTF. The CDR3 DNA is TGTGCCTGGAGTCGACCCGGACAGGGGGCTCGTGGCTACACCTTC. V and J are TRBV30 and TRBJ1-2; 11 positions match TRBD1. This CDR3 contains 15 residues. In germline, CDR1 is GTSNPN, CDR2 SVGIG (reference sequence). The V and J ends lost 2 bases and 7 bases, in that order; junction bases with no gene match: 9.

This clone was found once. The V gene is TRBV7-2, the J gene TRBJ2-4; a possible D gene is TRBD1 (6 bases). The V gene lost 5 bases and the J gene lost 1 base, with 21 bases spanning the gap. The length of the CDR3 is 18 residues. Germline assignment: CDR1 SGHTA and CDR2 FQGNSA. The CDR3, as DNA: TGTGCCAGCAGCCCCCACGTGGCAGGGGTGTCGGCCAAAAACATTCAGTACTTC. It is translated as CASSPHVAGVSAKNIQYF. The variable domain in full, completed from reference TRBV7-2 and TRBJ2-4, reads GAGVSQSPSNKVTEKGKDVELRCDPISGHTALYWYRQSLGQGLEFLIYFQGNSAPDKSGLPSDRFSAERTGGSVSTLTIQRTQQEDSAVYLCASSPHVAGVSAKNIQYFGAGTRLSVL.

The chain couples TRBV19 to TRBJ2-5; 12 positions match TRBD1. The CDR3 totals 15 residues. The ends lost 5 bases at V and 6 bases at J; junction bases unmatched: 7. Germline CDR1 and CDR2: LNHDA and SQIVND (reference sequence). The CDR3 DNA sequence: TGTGCCAGTAGTTTCCGGGACAGGGGGCCCCAGACCCAGTACTTC. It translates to CASSFRDRGPQTQYF.

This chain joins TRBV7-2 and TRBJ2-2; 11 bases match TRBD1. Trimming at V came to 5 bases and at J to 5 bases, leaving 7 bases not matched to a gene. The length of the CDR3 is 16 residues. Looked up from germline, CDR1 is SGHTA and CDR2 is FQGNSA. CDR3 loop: CASSEGTGGNTGELFF. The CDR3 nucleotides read TGTGCCAGCAGCGAGGGGACAGGGGGAAATACCGGGGAGCTGTTTTTT.

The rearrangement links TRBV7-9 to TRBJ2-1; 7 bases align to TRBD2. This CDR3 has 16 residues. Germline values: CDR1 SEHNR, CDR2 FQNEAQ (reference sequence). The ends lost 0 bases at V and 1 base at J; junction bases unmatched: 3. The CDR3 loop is CASSLAGGLSYNEQFF. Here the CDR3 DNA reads TGTGCCAGCAGCTTAGCGGGAGGGCTTTCCTACAATGAGCAGTTCTTC.

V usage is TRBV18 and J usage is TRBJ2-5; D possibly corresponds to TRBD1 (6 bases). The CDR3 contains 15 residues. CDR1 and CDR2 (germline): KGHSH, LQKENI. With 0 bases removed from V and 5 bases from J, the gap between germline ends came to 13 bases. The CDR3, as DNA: TGTGCCAGCTCACCACCTCTTCGACAGGTTGAGACCCAGTACTTC. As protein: CASSPPLRQVETQYF. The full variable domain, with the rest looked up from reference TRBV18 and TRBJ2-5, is NAGVMQNPRHLVRRRGQEARLRCSPMKGHSHVYWYRQLPEEGLKFMVYLQKENIIDESGMPKERFSAEFPKEGPSILRIQQVVRGDSAAYFCASSPPLRQVETQYFGPGTRLLVL.

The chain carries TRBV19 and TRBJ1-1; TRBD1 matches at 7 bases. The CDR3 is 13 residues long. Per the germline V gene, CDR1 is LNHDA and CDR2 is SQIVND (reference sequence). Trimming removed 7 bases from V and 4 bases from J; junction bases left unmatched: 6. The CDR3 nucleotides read TGTGCCAGTACGAAGGGGGCAGGCACTGAAGCTTTCTTT. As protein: CASTKGAGTEAFF.

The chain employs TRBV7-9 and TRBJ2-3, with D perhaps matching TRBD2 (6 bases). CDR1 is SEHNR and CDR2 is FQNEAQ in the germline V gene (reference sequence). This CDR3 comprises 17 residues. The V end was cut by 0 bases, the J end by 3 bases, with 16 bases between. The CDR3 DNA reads TGTGCCAGCAGCTTAGCGGTTGGGGCAGGGAGGACAGATACGCAGTATTTT. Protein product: CASSLAVGAGRTDTQYF. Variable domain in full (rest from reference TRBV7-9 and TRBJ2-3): DTGVSQNPRHKITKRGQNVTFRCDPISEHNRLYWYRQTLGQGPEFLTYFQNEAQLEKSRLLSDRFSAERPKGSFSTLEIQRTEQGDSAMYLCASSLAVGAGRTDTQYFGPGTRLTVL.

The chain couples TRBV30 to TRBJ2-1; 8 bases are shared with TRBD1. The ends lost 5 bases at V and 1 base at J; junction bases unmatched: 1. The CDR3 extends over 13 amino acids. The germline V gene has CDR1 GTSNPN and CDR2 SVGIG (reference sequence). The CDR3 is CAWDRGSYNEQFF. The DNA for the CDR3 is TGTGCCTGGGACAGGGGTTCCTACAATGAGCAGTTCTTC.

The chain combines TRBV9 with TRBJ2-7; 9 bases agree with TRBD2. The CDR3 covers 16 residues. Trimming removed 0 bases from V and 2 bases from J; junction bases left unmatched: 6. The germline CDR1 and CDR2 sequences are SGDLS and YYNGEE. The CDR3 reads CASSVGGLASTYEQYF. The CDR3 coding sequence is TGTGCCAGCAGCGTAGGGGGACTAGCTTCGACCTACGAGCAGTACTTC.

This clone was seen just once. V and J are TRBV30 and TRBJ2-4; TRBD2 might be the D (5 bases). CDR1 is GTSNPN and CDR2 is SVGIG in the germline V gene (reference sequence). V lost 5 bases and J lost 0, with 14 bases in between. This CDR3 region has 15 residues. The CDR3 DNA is TGTGCCTGGGCCCGGGGATCTCTAGCCAAAAACATTCAGTACTTC. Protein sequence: CAWARGSLAKNIQYF.

CDR3 loop: CASSALAGGPSEQFF. The CDR3 bases are TGTGCCAGCAGCGCTTTAGCGGGAGGGCCGAGTGAGCAGTTCTTC. V and J are TRBV7-8 and TRBJ2-1; 11 bases match TRBD2. The CDR3 is made up of 15 amino acids. Germline assignment: CDR1 SGHVS and CDR2 FQNEAQ. The V gene end was trimmed by 5 bases and the J gene end by 9 bases; junction bases not matched to a gene: 9.

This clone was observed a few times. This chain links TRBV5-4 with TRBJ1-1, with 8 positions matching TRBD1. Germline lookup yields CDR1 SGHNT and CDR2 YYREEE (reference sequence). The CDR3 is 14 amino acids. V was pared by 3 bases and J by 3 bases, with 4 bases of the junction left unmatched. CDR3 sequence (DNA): TGTGCCAGCAGCTCGCTACAGGGGGACACTGAAGCTTTCTTT. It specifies CASSSLQGDTEAFF.